The 11 T cell receptor beta chains below were found in one sample sequenced in a study of T cell repertoires in cytomegalovirus infection (dated by TCRdb to about 2019). Sequencing was performed on an Illumina HiSeq 1500. TCRdb reprocessing: public reads trimmed at Q25 with fastp, clones called with MiXCR, in-frame beta chains kept. Here each entry gathers all rows of one CDR3 protein and keeps the most common genes and DNA. For this sample the table gives about 920,000 distinct CDR3 sequences, of which 30% to 40% were detected only once. The ten largest clonotypes hold about an eighth of the sample. The meaning of the sample's treatment or condition label: in vitro stimulation with specific CMV peptide epitopes to enrich CMV-specific T cells. Their recognized antigens are unknown. Source: cultured CD8+ T cells from PBMCs, taken from culture after CMV antigen stimulation. The receptors originated from a human donor in good health (CMV status not recorded). Some clones in this sample may be carry-over from other donors' samples.

The V call is TRBV27, the J call TRBJ2-5; 7 positions match TRBD1. The V gene end was trimmed by 2 bases and the J gene end by 6 bases; junction bases not matched to a gene: 6. The CDR3 totals 14 residues. Germline-derived CDR1 and CDR2 are MNHEY and SMNVEV (reference sequence). CDR3 protein: CASSLRGLLQTQYF. CDR3 in DNA: TGTGCCAGCAGTTTAAGGGGGCTATTGCAGACCCAGTACTTC.

The chain carries TRBV5-1 and TRBJ2-5; D is perhaps TRBD1 or TRBD2 (5 bases each). V was pared by 5 bases and J by 2 bases, with 16 bases between. The germline V gene has CDR1 SGHRS and CDR2 YFSETQ. The CDR3 runs 15 residues. DNA of the CDR3: TGCGCCAGCAGGGGGACCTTCAGGGCGCAAGAGACCCAGTACTTC. Its protein is CASRGTFRAQETQYF.

The V and J genes are TRBV7-6 and TRBJ2-3; D not resolved. Germline loops: CDR1 SGHVS, CDR2 FNYEAQ. The CDR3 is 12 residues long. The ends were cut back, 4 bases at V and 6 bases at J, with 8 bases in the middle. The chain's CDR3 is CASSWGMDTQYF. As DNA, the CDR3 is TGTGCCAGCAGCTGGGGTATGGATACGCAGTATTTT.

This clonotype has a count of ten or more. V usage is TRBV7-9 and J usage is TRBJ1-2; 7 bases are a match to TRBD1. Germline CDR1 reads SEHNR; CDR2 reads FQNEAQ (reference sequence). V shed 3 bases, J shed 1 base, and the junction held 2 bases outside the gene matches. The length of the CDR3 is 14 residues. CDR3 in amino acids: CASSFGQDNYGYTF. The DNA of the CDR3 is TGTGCCAGCAGCTTCGGACAGGATAACTATGGCTACACCTTC.

The CDR3 loop reads CSALLPGGGGHYNEQFF. The CDR3 DNA reads TGCAGTGCTCTCCTACCGGGGGGCGGGGGCCACTACAATGAGCAGTTCTTC. The chain carries TRBV20-1 and TRBJ2-1, with a weak D call TRBD2 (7 bases). The germline V and J ends were trimmed by 5 bases and 3 bases, with 23 bases remaining between them. CDR1 is DFQATT and CDR2 is SNEGSKA in the germline V gene (reference sequence). The CDR3 is made up of 17 amino acids.

The chain links TRBV4-1 to TRBJ2-2, with D perhaps being TRBD1 or TRBD2 (5 bases each). The CDR3 loop spans 16 amino acids. Trimming shortened V by 4 bases and J by 2 bases, and 14 bases separated the two germline ends. Germline V gene data show CDR1 as MGHRA and CDR2 as YSYEKL. The CDR3 nucleotides read TGCGCCAGCAGCCTCCCGGGACCGCTAAACACCGGGGAGCTGTTTTTT. Protein sequence: CASSLPGPLNTGELFF.

This clonotype was detected a few times. This sequence joins TRBV11-2 and TRBJ2-5; 9 positions match TRBD2. Germline V gene lookup returns CDR1 SGHAT and CDR2 FQNNGV. The trim removed 2 bases at V and 4 bases at J, leaving 20 bases unmatched. This CDR3 has 20 amino acids. CDR3 protein: CASSLWERGVDVGTRETQYF. The DNA for the CDR3 is TGTGCCAGCAGCTTATGGGAGCGGGGGGTCGACGTGGGTACAAGAGAGACCCAGTACTTC.

Worth noting for this clonotype: Given a much more abundant clone one base away, this may be a read error. V is TRBV27 and J is TRBJ1-1; TRBD1 aligns across 9 bases. In germline, CDR1 is MNHEY, CDR2 SMNVEV (reference sequence). This CDR3 has 15 residues. The CDR3 sequence is CASSNPGQGNTVAFF. The CDR3 DNA is TGTGCCAGCAGCAACCCGGGACAGGGAAACACTGTAGCTTTCTTT.

The gene calls are TRBV28 and TRBJ2-7; no firm D call. The CDR3 sequence is 18 residues long. V gave up 1 base and J gave up 2 bases, with 21 bases separating them. Germline CDR1 MDHEN, CDR2 SYDVKM. CDR3: CASSLSSVWTRGTYEQYV. The CDR3 DNA reads as TGTGCCAGCAGTTTATCTTCTGTGTGGACCCGCGGAACCTACGAGCAGTACGTC.

This clonotype has only a few counts. The rearrangement links TRBV10-3 to TRBJ2-1; 9 positions agree with TRBD2. Germline V gene lookup returns CDR1 ENHRY and CDR2 SYGVKD. Trimming at V came to 0 bases and at J to 4 bases, leaving 7 bases not matched to a gene. The CDR3 loop spans 17 amino acids. The chain's CDR3 is CAISESGSGGPYNEQFF. CDR3 nucleotide sequence: TGTGCCATCAGTGAGTCGGGGAGCGGGGGGCCTTACAATGAGCAGTTCTTC.

The chain links TRBV7-2 to TRBJ1-2; D remains ambiguous. The CDR3 covers 13 residues. Germline values: CDR1 SGHTA, CDR2 FQGNSA. V lost 3 bases and J 8 bases, leaving 13 bases between the germline ends. CDR3 coding DNA: TGTGCCAGCAGCTTCCTTTTGCCGACCGGCTACACCTTC. Translation: CASSFLLPTGYTF. The variable domain in full, completed from reference TRBV7-2 and TRBJ1-2, reads GAGVSQSPSNKVTEKGKDVELRCDPISGHTALYWYRQSLGQGLEFLIYFQGNSAPDKSGLPSDRFSAERTGGSVSTLTIQRTQQEDSAVYLCASSFLLPTGYTFGSGTRLTVV.